A selection of T cell receptor beta chains follows, all from one sample in a study of T-cell reconstitution after alpha-beta-depleted transplantation in children. One entry per CDR3 protein, called by TCRdb with MiXCR from the PCR reads. Altogether some 520,000 distinct CDR3 sequences are present, about 31% being singletons, with the ten largest covering less than 2.5%. The sequencing used PBMCs from the stem cell graft donor, collected from the stem cell graft. These receptors all stem from a human donor who donated a stem cell graft to a child with aplastic anemia. CDR3s include the opening cysteine and the closing phenylalanine or tryptophan. Each record gives: clone size, V gene, J gene, D gene, CDR3 protein, CDR3 DNA. A D gene is named only where the DNA matches it firmly. Clone size appears in some rows only: once, few, many, or a class for an expanded clone.

clone_size: many; v_call: TRBV7-6; j_call: TRBJ2-7; d_call: TRBD2; cdr3_aa: CASSLGTGGIYEQYF; cdr3_nt: TGTGCCAGCAGCTTAGGCACGGGAGGGATCTACGAGCAGTACTTC
clone_size: few; v_call: TRBV29-1; j_call: TRBJ2-7; d_call: TRBD2; cdr3_aa: CSVPNSGNSYEQYF; cdr3_nt: TGCAGCGTTCCCAATAGCGGGAACTCCTACGAGCAGTACTTC
clone_size: few; v_call: TRBV29-1; j_call: TRBJ2-5; d_call: NA; cdr3_aa: CSVEANRQETQYF; cdr3_nt: TGCAGCGTTGAGGCTAACAGGCAAGAGACCCAGTACTTC
clone_size: few; v_call: TRBV30; j_call: TRBJ1-4; d_call: NA; cdr3_aa: CAWSVGQFNEKLFF; cdr3_nt: TGTGCCTGGAGTGTCGGTCAGTTTAATGAAAAACTGTTTTTT
clone_size: NA; v_call: TRBV12-3/TRBV12-4; j_call: TRBJ1-5; d_call: NA; cdr3_aa: CASRNGVSNQPQHF; cdr3_nt: TGTGCCAGCAGGAACGGGGTTAGCAATCAGCCCCAGCATTTT
clone_size: NA; v_call: TRBV11-1; j_call: TRBJ1-6; d_call: NA; cdr3_aa: CASSLGKDSPLHF; cdr3_nt: TGTGCCAGCAGCTTAGGAAAAGATTCACCCCTCCACTTT
clone_size: many; v_call: TRBV5-1; j_call: TRBJ1-1; d_call: NA; cdr3_aa: CASSLVVGSDTEAFF; cdr3_nt: TGCGCCAGCAGCTTGGTGGTCGGCAGCGACACTGAAGCTTTCTTT
clone_size: few; v_call: TRBV19; j_call: TRBJ2-5; d_call: TRBD2; cdr3_aa: CASSMERGTSGRPSPVTQYF; cdr3_nt: TGTGCCAGTAGTATGGAACGTGGGACTAGCGGGAGGCCATCCCCAGTGACCCAGTACTTC
clone_size: NA; v_call: TRBV5-6; j_call: TRBJ2-1; d_call: NA; cdr3_aa: CASSLAGMGYNEQFF; cdr3_nt: TGTGCCAGCAGCTTGGCCGGGATGGGGTACAATGAGCAGTTCTTC
clone_size: NA; v_call: TRBV12-3/TRBV12-4; j_call: TRBJ1-1; d_call: NA; cdr3_aa: CASSLRGIDTEAFF; cdr3_nt: TGTGCCAGCAGTTTACGGGGGATTGACACTGAAGCTTTCTTT
clone_size: NA; v_call: TRBV20-1; j_call: TRBJ2-1; d_call: TRBD2; cdr3_aa: CCALKGPLADSYNEQFF; cdr3_nt: TGCTGTGCTCTTAAGGGTCCCCTAGCGGACTCCTACAATGAGCAGTTCTTC
clone_size: few; v_call: TRBV5-1; j_call: TRBJ2-1; d_call: TRBD2; cdr3_aa: CASSPKTGLYNEQFF; cdr3_nt: TGCGCCAGCAGCCCTAAGACGGGACTATACAATGAGCAGTTCTTC
clone_size: NA; v_call: TRBV12-3/TRBV12-4; j_call: TRBJ2-1; d_call: NA; cdr3_aa: CASSTGRSYNEQFF; cdr3_nt: TGTGCCAGCAGTACGGGTCGCTCCTACAATGAGCAGTTCTTC
clone_size: few; v_call: TRBV27; j_call: TRBJ2-3; d_call: NA; cdr3_aa: CASSLSRAEDTQYF; cdr3_nt: TGTGCCAGCAGTTTATCCAGGGCAGAAGATACGCAGTATTTT
clone_size: few; v_call: TRBV12-3/TRBV12-4; j_call: TRBJ2-3; d_call: TRBD2; cdr3_aa: CASSLEEVAGSTDTQYF; cdr3_nt: TGTGCCAGCAGTTTAGAAGAAGTAGCGGGGTCCACAGATACGCAGTATTTT
clone_size: few; v_call: TRBV6-5; j_call: TRBJ1-3; d_call: TRBD1; cdr3_aa: CASRTGTGVPSGNTIYF; cdr3_nt: TGTGCCAGCAGGACAGGGACAGGAGTCCCGTCTGGAAACACCATATATTTT
clone_size: few; v_call: TRBV28; j_call: TRBJ2-7; d_call: NA; cdr3_aa: CASSPQGGDEQYF; cdr3_nt: TGTGCCAGCAGTCCTCAGGGTGGGGACGAGCAGTACTTC
clone_size: NA; v_call: TRBV9; j_call: TRBJ2-1; d_call: TRBD2; cdr3_aa: CASSGDLRSGSFYNEQFF; cdr3_nt: TGTGCCAGCAGCGGAGACTTACGTAGCGGGAGTTTCTACAATGAGCAGTTCTTC